This is a list of T cell receptor beta chains from one sample in a study of blood T cell repertoires in COVID-19. TCRdb's copy holds only in-frame clones and misses some; the assay was immunoSEQ multiplex PCR. The sample includes about 140,000 clones, about 82% seen only once; the top ten take 2.5% to 3%. The sequencing input was peripheral blood. Source of these receptors: a man between 50 and 59 years old with acute or convalescent COVID-19. Each CDR3 is given with its conserved first and last residue. A D gene is named only where the DNA matches it firmly. Expanded clones are given a class, and other clones once, few, many or no size at all.

TRBV27,-,TRBJ2-5,-,CASSLGLAETQYF,TGTGCCAGCAGTTTAGGTCTAGCGGAGACCCAGTACTTC
TRBV5-4,-,TRBJ1-1,TRBD1,CASSSGLQGAGDTEAFF,TGTGCCAGCAGCTCCGGACTTCAGGGGGCAGGGGACACTGAAGCTTTCTTT
TRBV5-6,once,TRBJ2-7,-,CASSLSLLYYEQYF,TGTGCCAGCAGCTTGTCCCTGCTATATTACGAGCAGTACTTC
TRBV12-3/TRBV12-4,once,TRBJ2-1,-,CASSSLGANEQFF,TGTGCCAGCAGTTCGCTAGGGGCCAATGAGCAGTTCTTC
TRBV27,-,TRBJ1-5,-,CASSLGSQVPQHF,TGTGCCAGCAGTTTAGGATCCCAGGTACCCCAGCATTTT
TRBV11-2,-,TRBJ1-1,-,CASSLTSEGTEAFF,TGTGCCAGCAGCTTAACATCGGAGGGGACTGAAGCTTTCTTT
TRBV27,-,TRBJ2-3,-,CASSITGDTQYF,TGTGCCAGCAGCATAACAGGTGATACGCAGTATTTT
TRBV19,-,TRBJ1-2,-,CATLQRAGYTF,TGTGCCACCCTTCAGAGGGCTGGCTACACCTTC
TRBV7-3,-,TRBJ2-5,-,CASSLNQQETQYF,TGTGCCAGCAGCTTAAACCAACAGGAGACCCAGTACTTC
TRBV19,-,TRBJ1-4,-,CASMRGSFANEKLFF,TGTGCCAGTATGAGGGGGAGTTTCGCTAATGAAAAACTGTTTTTT